This T cell receptor (beta chain) is from a study of regulatory T cells in long-lasting Graves disease. This clonotype was recorded many times. Antigen unknown. One end of the junction varies from germline; a read error may be responsible. This CDR3 has 11 residues. Germline V lookup: CDR1 DFQATT, CDR2 SNEGSKA (reference sequence). With iRepertoire HTBI primers and Arm-PCR of CDR3 regions, TCR beta libraries were built. TCRdb used MiXCR to reprocess the multiplex PCR reads, holding one entry per CDR3 protein. The top ten clones hold under 15% of a sample with around 430,000 distinct CDR3 sequences, approximately 23% of them seen once. Time point here: persistent/refractory GD, antithyroid drugs over 5 years with positive TRAb. From RNA extracted from PBMCs, the TCR library was made. Overall study results and limits: Among the persistent patients, 2,741 public clonotypes were shared, more than the roughly 900 shared among new patients.

The rearrangement uses TRBV20-1 and TRBJ1-2, with D tentatively TRBD1 (6 bases). The receptor's source is a female donor with Graves disease. Sequenced material: peripheral blood mononuclear cells (PBMCs), taken when the disease was refractory, from a patient treated with antithyroid drugs. The CDR3 here is CSARGGNGYTF. Here the CDR3 DNA reads TGCAGTGCGAGAGGGGGGAATGGCTACACCTTC.